These 9 T cell receptor beta chains came from one sample sequenced in a study of blood T cell repertoires in COVID-19. Clones were sequenced by immunoSEQ multiplex PCR, and TCRdb holds only the in-frame ones, with some missing. There are about 170,000 clones in the sample; 70% to 80% occur only once, and around 20% lies in the top ten. Source material: PBMCs or T cells enriched from blood (not recorded which). The receptors were gathered from a woman in her sixties or seventies in a cohort exposed to, infected with or recovered from COVID-19 (not recorded which).

V usage is TRBV19 and J usage is TRBJ1-5; D is unresolved. V lost 3 bases to trimming and J lost 0 bases, with 9 bases between them. Germline-derived CDR1 and CDR2 are LNHDA and SQIVND (reference sequence). This CDR3 has 15 amino acids. The CDR3 is CASSIAVFSNQPQHF. The CDR3 region has the DNA TGTGCCAGTAGTATTGCAGTCTTTAGCAATCAGCCCCAGCATTTT.

This chain uses TRBV5-1 with TRBJ2-2, with 8 nucleotides matching TRBD1. The germline V gene has CDR1 SGHRS and CDR2 YFSETQ. V lost 4 bases, J lost 5 bases, and 7 bases stayed unmatched. The CDR3 totals 15 residues. CDR3 protein: CASSPGQETTGELFF. The CDR3 coding sequence is TGCGCCAGCAGCCCGGGACAGGAGACGACCGGGGAGCTGTTTTTT. Full variable domain (outside the CDR3, taken from reference TRBV5-1 and TRBJ2-2): KAGVTQTPRYLIKTRGQQVTLSCSPISGHRSVSWYQQTPGQGLQFLFEYFSETQRNKGNFPGRFSGRQFSNSRSEMNVSTLELGDSALYLCASSPGQETTGELFFGEGSRLTVL.

This chain links TRBV27 with TRBJ1-1; D is unclear. V lost 5 bases to trimming and J lost 2 bases, with 12 bases between them. Germline CDR1 reads MNHEY; CDR2 reads SMNVEV (reference sequence). The CDR3 consists of 14 residues. CDR3 sequence reads: CASSPHRENTEAFF. CDR3 nucleotides: TGTGCCAGCAGTCCGCACCGGGAAAACACTGAAGCTTTCTTT.

CDR3 coding DNA: TGCGCCAGCAGCCCTACAGGGGGAGGAATGAACACTGAAGCTTTCTTT. It codes for CASSPTGGGMNTEAFF. The chain employs TRBV5-1 and TRBJ1-1; 8 nucleotides align to TRBD1. CDR1 is SGHRS, CDR2 YFSETQ, per germline. The CDR3 is 16 residues long. Losses at the gene ends were 4 bases for V and 0 bases for J; bases not matched to a gene: 8.

This clone has more than one count but fewer than ten. V and J are TRBV18 and TRBJ2-2, with TRBD2 identical over 11 bases. The V gene end was trimmed by 5 bases and the J gene end by 1 base; junction bases not matched to a gene: 9. Looked up from germline, CDR1 is KGHSH and CDR2 is LQKENI. This CDR3 is 18 amino acids long. The CDR3 region is CASSSRPLAGGNTGELFF. In DNA form, the CDR3 reads TGTGCCAGCTCATCCCGCCCCCTAGCGGGAGGGAACACCGGGGAGCTGTTTTTT.

The chain employs TRBV28 and TRBJ2-7, with 9 bases aligning to TRBD1. The CDR3 contains 14 residues. Germline trimming cut 5 bases from V and 5 bases from J; bases unmatched to any gene: 7. Germline V gene sequence: CDR1 MDHEN, CDR2 SYDVKM. The CDR3 loop is CASSRDREFNEQYF. The CDR3 DNA sequence: TGTGCCAGCAGTCGGGACAGGGAGTTCAACGAGCAGTACTTC.

This chain joins TRBV12-3 or TRBV12-4 and TRBJ1-3; possibly TRBD1 for D (5 bases). There are 13 residues in the CDR3. Between the trimmed V and J ends, which lost 11 bases and 4 bases, there was a span of 15 bases. The CDR3 here is CASGRGSGNTIYF. The CDR3 bases are TGTGCCTCCGGAAGGGGATCCGGAAACACCATATATTTT.

The chain combines TRBV28 with TRBJ2-2, with a possible D match to TRBD1 (6 bases). The CDR3 spans 18 residues. Trimming pared 2 bases from V and 0 bases from J, leaving 16 bases between. Germline assignment: CDR1 MDHEN and CDR2 SYDVKM. For the CDR3, the DNA is TGTGCCAGCAGTTTAGGTTTCAGGGGAGCGTCGAACACCGGGGAGCTGTTTTTT. Its translation: CASSLGFRGASNTGELFF.

The rearrangement uses TRBV2 and TRBJ2-7; weak D call: TRBD2 (5 bases). From germline, CDR1 is SNHLY and CDR2 FYNNEI. The CDR3 loop spans 11 amino acids. Trimming took off 5 bases at V and 4 bases at J, with 6 bases between the two ends. The CDR3 region is CASSRRYEQYF. Here the CDR3 DNA reads TGTGCCAGCAGTAGGAGGTACGAGCAGTACTTC.